This T cell receptor (beta chain) was observed in a study of vaccination and CD4 T cells after COVID-19. Study-level background: Post-COVID samples were collected a median around 100 days following diagnosis, spanning 35 to 161.

Overall study results and limits: Convalescent patients had a median around 90% of post-vaccine SARS-CoV-2-reactive clones that were detected only after vaccination, not before it. SARS-CoV-2-reactive clonotypes showed a nonsignificant median rise from approximately 21 to 40.

Sequencing of cultured CD4+ T cell DNA used the Oncomine TCR Beta short-read assay. TCRdb analysed the PCR reads with MiXCR anew, one entry per CDR3 protein. The sample carries about 26,000 distinct CDR3 sequences, less than 45% recorded once. The time point is: late sampling 161 to 241 days after vaccination in a few convalescent patients. Treatment reported: roughly ten-day PBMC culture with coronavirus spike peptide pools or control peptides (ViraFEST assay). The germline V gene encodes CDR1 DFQATT and CDR2 SNEGSKA (reference sequence). Trimming cost V 5 bases and J 2 bases; bases outside gene matches: 6. This CDR3 region has 13 residues. Turning to this clonotype: Its antigen is currently unknown.

The V call is TRBV20-1, the J call TRBJ2-7; TRBD2 matches 7 bases. This receptor was identified in a human donor who had recovered from COVID-19. The specimen comprised CD4+ T cells from blood, cultured in vitro, sampled about 7 months after SARS-CoV-2 vaccination. The CDR3, as DNA: TGCAGTGCTCGGACTAGGCTAACCTACGAGCAGTACTTC. This translates into CSARTRLTYEQYF.